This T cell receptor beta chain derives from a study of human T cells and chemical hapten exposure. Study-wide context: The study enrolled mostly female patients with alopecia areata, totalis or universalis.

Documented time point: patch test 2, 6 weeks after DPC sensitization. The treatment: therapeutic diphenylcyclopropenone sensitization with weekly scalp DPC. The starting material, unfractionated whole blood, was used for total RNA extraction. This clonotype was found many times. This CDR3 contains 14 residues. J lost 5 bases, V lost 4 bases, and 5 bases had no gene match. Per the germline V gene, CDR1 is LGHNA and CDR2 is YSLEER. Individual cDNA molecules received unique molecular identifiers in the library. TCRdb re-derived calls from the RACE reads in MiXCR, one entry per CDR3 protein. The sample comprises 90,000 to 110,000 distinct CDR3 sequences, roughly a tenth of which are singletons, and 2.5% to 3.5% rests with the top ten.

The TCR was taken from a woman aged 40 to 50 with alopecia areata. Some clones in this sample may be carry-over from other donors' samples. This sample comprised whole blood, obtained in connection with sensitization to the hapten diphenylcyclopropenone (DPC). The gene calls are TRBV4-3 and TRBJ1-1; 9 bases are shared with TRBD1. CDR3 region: CASSLGTGYTEAFF. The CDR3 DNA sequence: TGCGCCAGCAGCCTGGGGACAGGGTATACTGAAGCTTTCTTT.